These 20 T cell receptor beta chains came from one sample sequenced in a study of T cell repertoires in ileal Crohn's disease. Clones were read by immunoSEQ multiplex PCR, and TCRdb kept only the in-frame ones, dropping some. The data contain 7,000 or so clones, around 78% of them singletons. Time point here: proximal margin of the surgical specimen (macroscopically non-inflamed). The source material was ileal tissue. The receptor source for this set is an adult with Crohn's disease.

This chain connects TRBV10-2 to TRBJ2-5; D gene ambiguous. The germline V and J ends were trimmed by 10 bases and 6 bases, with 15 bases remaining between them. Germline CDR1 and CDR2: WSHSY and SAAADI. There are 12 residues in the CDR3. CDR3 DNA sequence: TGCGCCACCTCCCTAGAAGGACAGACCCAGTACTTC. Amino acid sequence: CATSLEGQTQYF.

J is TRBJ2-7 and V is TRBV7-3; the D gene is possibly TRBD1 (7 bases). Trimming stripped 5 bases from V and 0 bases from J, with 14 bases between. CDR1 is SGHTA, CDR2 FQGTGA, per germline. The CDR3 is made up of 15 amino acids. The CDR3 protein is CASSLQGGTSYEQYF. The DNA of the CDR3 is TGTGCCAGCAGCCTCCAGGGGGGAACCTCCTACGAGCAGTACTTC.

This chain's CDR3 is CASSAPDRAGFKAFF. In nucleotides, the CDR3 is TGTGCCAGCAGTGCCCCGGACAGGGCAGGCTTTAAGGCTTTCTTT. This rearrangement joins TRBV28 to TRBJ1-1; the match to TRBD1 covers 8 bases. CDR3 size: 15 residues. Losses at the gene ends were 5 bases for V and 11 bases for J; bases not matched to a gene: 16. Germline loops: CDR1 MDHEN, CDR2 SYDVKM.

The rearrangement joins TRBV2 to TRBJ2-1, with D maybe TRBD2 (5 bases). CDR1 and CDR2 (germline): SNHLY, FYNNEI. V lost 8 bases and J 3 bases, leaving 14 bases between the germline ends. CDR3 length: 14 amino acids. CDR3 bases: TGTGCCAGCGGCCCCCGGGATGTCTACAATGAGCAGTTCTTC. This encodes CASGPRDVYNEQFF.

This clone has a single count. The gene calls are TRBV27 and TRBJ1-6; a possible D gene is TRBD1 (6 bases). Trimming pared 6 bases from V and 5 bases from J, leaving 11 bases between. CDR3 size: 14 residues. CDR1 is MNHEY, CDR2 SMNVEV, per germline (reference sequence). CDR3 coding DNA: TGTGCCAGCAGCGGACAGATCCATAATTCACCCCTCCACTTT. Amino acid sequence: CASSGQIHNSPLHF.

This clone was found a few times. The chain employs TRBV11-3 and TRBJ2-2, with D possibly matching TRBD1 (6 bases). The CDR3 spans 16 residues. The V gene lost 2 bases and the J gene lost 0 bases, with 10 bases spanning the gap. CDR1 is SGHNT and CDR2 is YENEEA in the germline V gene. In DNA, the CDR3 is TGTGCCAGCAGCTTATGGGGGCTCGCGAACACCGGGGAGCTGTTTTTT. Its protein product is CASSLWGLANTGELFF.

This clone was seen only a few times. J is TRBJ1-6 and V is TRBV19; TRBD1 matches 8 bases. Germline CDR1 and CDR2: LNHDA and SQIVND (reference sequence). Losses at the gene ends were 5 bases for V and 5 bases for J; bases not matched to a gene: 2. CDR3 size: 14 residues. CDR3 sequence reads: CASSSGGHNSPLHF. In DNA form, the CDR3 reads TGTGCCAGTAGTTCAGGGGGCCATAATTCACCCCTCCACTTT. Based on the CDR3 plus reference TRBV19 and TRBJ1-6, the full variable domain is DGGITQSPKYLFRKEGQNVTLSCEQNLNHDAMYWYRQDPGQGLRLIYYSQIVNDFQKGDIAEGYSVSREKKESFPLTVTSAQKNPTAFYLCASSSGGHNSPLHFGNGTRLTVT.

The rearrangement joins TRBV7-9 to TRBJ2-3; maybe TRBD1 (5 bases). The germline CDR1 and CDR2 sequences are SEHNR and FQNEAQ (reference sequence). Trimming stripped 5 bases from V and 2 bases from J, with 23 bases between. The CDR3 is made up of 18 amino acids. CDR3 sequence: CASSPPFPDSGDTDTQYF. CDR3 in DNA: TGTGCCAGCAGCCCCCCCTTCCCCGACAGTGGCGACACAGATACGCAGTATTTT.

The chain joins TRBV28 to TRBJ1-1; 10 bases are a match to TRBD1. Germline V gene data show CDR1 as MDHEN and CDR2 as SYDVKM. V was clipped by 7 bases and J by 3 bases; unmatched bases: 8. This CDR3 has 15 residues. Written as DNA, the CDR3 is TGTGCCAGCAACGACAGGGGGCGTTATGACACTGAAGCTTTCTTT. Amino acids: CASNDRGRYDTEAFF.

This clone was counted a few times. The rearrangement uses TRBV30 and TRBJ2-3; TRBD2 is a possible D gene (6 bases). The CDR3 sequence is 14 residues long. CDR1 is GTSNPN, CDR2 SVGIG, per germline (reference sequence). Deletions cut 8 bases from V and 4 bases from J, with 19 bases between. The CDR3 protein is CALIRRGSSDTQYF. As DNA, the CDR3 is TGTGCCCTCATACGGAGGGGCAGCTCAGATACGCAGTATTTT.

A single count supports this clone. The chain is built from TRBV5-6 and TRBJ2-5; TRBD1 is a possible D gene (6 bases). Germline V gene sequence: CDR1 SGHDT, CDR2 YYEEEE. This CDR3 contains 13 residues. V lost 0 bases to trimming and J lost 5 bases, with 8 bases between them. CDR3 bases: TGTGCCAGCAGCTTGGGGGGGCTCGAGACCCAGTACTTC. This codes for CASSLGGLETQYF.

The V gene is TRBV11-2, the J gene TRBJ2-3, with 9 bases aligning to TRBD2. The CDR3 extends over 16 amino acids. V lost 2 bases to trimming and J lost 5 bases; unmatched junction nucleotides: 8. The germline V gene encodes CDR1 SGHAT and CDR2 FQNNGV. CDR3 sequence: CASSLRSGGSRDTQYF. In DNA form, the CDR3 reads TGTGCCAGCAGCTTAAGGAGCGGGGGGTCGAGAGATACGCAGTATTTT.

The chain links TRBV18 to TRBJ1-5, with 8 bases lining up with TRBD1. The germline V gene encodes CDR1 KGHSH and CDR2 LQKENI. The ends lost 5 bases at V and 5 bases at J; junction bases unmatched: 2. The CDR3 contains 13 residues. The CDR3 sequence is CASSTGGDQPQHF. The CDR3 DNA sequence: TGTGCCAGCTCAACAGGGGGGGATCAGCCCCAGCATTTT.

The J gene is TRBJ2-7, the V gene TRBV18; a possible D gene is TRBD2 (5 bases). V was pared by 5 bases and J by 0 bases, with 11 bases between. Germline V gene sequence: CDR1 KGHSH, CDR2 LQKENI. This CDR3 spans 14 amino acids. The CDR3 DNA sequence: TGTGCCAGCTCATCAGCGGCGAGCTCCTACGAGCAGTACTTC. It specifies CASSSAASSYEQYF. The complete variable domain, with remaining parts taken from reference TRBV18 and TRBJ2-7, reads NAGVMQNPRHLVRRRGQEARLRCSPMKGHSHVYWYRQLPEEGLKFMVYLQKENIIDESGMPKERFSAEFPKEGPSILRIQQVVRGDSAAYFCASSSAASSYEQYFGPGTRLTVT.

The rearrangement links TRBV6-4 to TRBJ2-1; 10 positions match TRBD2. This CDR3 has 15 residues. The V gene's germline CDR1 is MRHNA and CDR2 SNTAGT. Trimming at V came to 0 bases and at J to 6 bases, leaving 2 bases not matched to a gene. The CDR3 region has the DNA TGTGCCAGCAGTGACTCGAGCGGGGGGGGCAATGAGCAGTTCTTC. Its protein product is CASSDSSGGGNEQFF.

This clone was counted a single time. This chain links TRBV29-1 with TRBJ2-1; 9 bases are a match to TRBD2. The CDR3 is 14 residues long. CDR1 SQVTM and CDR2 ANQGSEA come from the germline V gene. With 7 bases clipped from V and 7 bases from J, the junction kept 11 bases outside the gene matches. The CDR3 DNA follows: TGCAGCGCGATTACGAGCGGGGGGATAAATGAGCAGTTCTTC. Protein product: CSAITSGGINEQFF.

V and J are TRBV19 and TRBJ1-2, with D perhaps TRBD1 (5 bases). Trimming took off 7 bases at V and 1 base at J, with 13 bases between the two ends. Per germline, CDR1 LNHDA and CDR2 SQIVND (reference sequence). The CDR3 is 14 residues long. The CDR3 nucleotides are TGTGCCAGTATTGAGAGGGGAGTTAACTATGGCTACACCTTC. This gives the protein CASIERGVNYGYTF.

J is TRBJ2-5 and V is TRBV18; possible D gene TRBD1, 5 bases. The CDR3 has 15 amino acids. V was cut by 5 bases and J by 4 bases, with 17 bases left in between. The germline V gene has CDR1 KGHSH and CDR2 LQKENI. CDR3 sequence reads: CASSVNKGPIETQYF. The CDR3 DNA sequence: TGTGCCAGCTCAGTGAATAAGGGGCCAATAGAGACCCAGTACTTC.

This chain joins TRBV2 and TRBJ1-4; no definite D call. The length of the CDR3 is 13 residues. V was shortened by 6 bases and J by 4 bases, with 9 bases between the two germline ends. Germline V gene sequence: CDR1 SNHLY, CDR2 FYNNEI. The CDR3 region has the DNA TGTGCCAGCAGCCGGCGTTTTAATGAAAAACTGTTTTTT. Residues: CASSRRFNEKLFF.

The sample holds a few counts of this clone. This chain links TRBV10-2 with TRBJ2-3; 10 bases line up with TRBD2. The trim removed 4 bases at V and 2 bases at J, leaving 3 bases unmatched. Per germline, CDR1 WSHSY and CDR2 SAAADI. CDR3 length: 15 amino acids. CDR3 nucleotide sequence: TGCGCCAGCAGTGCCAGCGGGAGGGACACAGATACGCAGTATTTT. It yields the protein CASSASGRDTDTQYF.